These 32 T cell receptor beta chains came from one sample sequenced in a study of cytomegalovirus exposure and HLA in healthy donors. The PCR made use of 60 Vbeta and 13 Jbeta primers. Clones were read by immunoSEQ multiplex PCR, and TCRdb kept only the in-frame ones, dropping some. There are about 190,000 clones in the sample; 81% occur only once, and 3.5% to 4% lies in the top ten. Sample: PBMCs. These TCRs come from a man aged 50 to 59 in good health and CMV-seronegative.

The V call is TRBV18, the J call TRBJ1-4; perhaps TRBD1 as D (5 bases). There are 15 residues in the CDR3. Germline CDR1 KGHSH, CDR2 LQKENI. The V end was cut by 3 bases, the J end by 8 bases, with 16 bases between. CDR3 residues: CASSPSGGLKEKLFF. CDR3 nucleotides: TGTGCCAGCTCACCGTCGGGGGGACTTAAAGAAAAACTGTTTTTT.

This clone has just a few counts. This chain joins TRBV15 and TRBJ2-5; 13 positions match TRBD2. This CDR3 is 15 amino acids long. With V trimmed by 3 bases and J by 4 bases, 2 bases remained unmatched. Germline CDR1 reads LNHNV; CDR2 reads YYDKDF (reference sequence). CDR3 nucleotides: TGTGCCACCAGCAGGGGACTAGCGGGGACAGAGACCCAGTACTTC. It translates to CATSRGLAGTETQYF.

The rearrangement joins TRBV19 to TRBJ2-1, with a weak D call TRBD1 (6 bases). The germline CDR1 and CDR2 sequences are LNHDA and SQIVND (reference sequence). This CDR3 has 15 amino acids. Trimming removed 9 bases from V and 11 bases from J, with 26 bases in between. CDR3 protein: CASENIGGNRAQQFF. CDR3 DNA sequence: TGTGCCAGCGAAAACATAGGGGGAAACAGGGCCCAGCAGTTCTTC.

The CDR3 sequence is CASSFGTPTEAFF. The CDR3 nucleotides are TGTGCCAGCAGCTTCGGTACTCCCACTGAAGCTTTCTTT. V usage is TRBV5-6 and J usage is TRBJ1-1; no reliable D call. Germline V CDR1 and CDR2: SGHDT, YYEEEE. This CDR3 comprises 13 residues. Trimming removed 2 bases at V and 4 bases at J, with 9 bases between.

The chain employs TRBV7-2 and TRBJ1-4, with TRBD1 identical over 9 bases. The junction had 3 bases not matched to a gene; V was cut back by 5 bases and J by 8 bases. CDR3 length: 13 amino acids. In germline, CDR1 is SGHTA, CDR2 FQGNSA. The CDR3: CASSRDRAEKLFF. Here the CDR3 DNA reads TGTGCCAGCAGCCGGGACAGGGCGGAAAAACTGTTTTTT.

J is TRBJ1-1 and V is TRBV7-9; D may be TRBD1 (6 bases). The V end was cut by 3 bases, the J end by 6 bases, with 8 bases between. CDR3 length equals 12 residues. From germline, CDR1 is SEHNR and CDR2 FQNEAQ (reference sequence). The CDR3 here is CASSLGGPEAFF. In DNA, the CDR3 is TGTGCCAGCAGCTTGGGGGGGCCTGAAGCTTTCTTT. The variable domain in full, completed from reference TRBV7-9 and TRBJ1-1, reads DTGVSQNPRHKITKRGQNVTFRCDPISEHNRLYWYRQTLGQGPEFLTYFQNEAQLEKSRLLSDRFSAERPKGSFSTLEIQRTEQGDSAMYLCASSLGGPEAFFGQGTRLTVV.

This chain links TRBV5-1 with TRBJ1-4; D unclear. This CDR3 region has 14 residues. V shed 4 bases and J shed 0 bases, with 7 bases lying between them. From germline, CDR1 is SGHRS and CDR2 YFSETQ. The CDR3 loop is CASSELATNEKLFF. CDR3 nucleotides: TGCGCCAGCAGCGAGCTCGCAACTAATGAAAAACTGTTTTTT. Filled out from reference TRBV5-1 and TRBJ1-4, the complete variable domain reads KAGVTQTPRYLIKTRGQQVTLSCSPISGHRSVSWYQQTPGQGLQFLFEYFSETQRNKGNFPGRFSGRQFSNSRSEMNVSTLELGDSALYLCASSELATNEKLFFGSGTQLSVL.

J is TRBJ1-5 and V is TRBV27, with no clear D. Per germline, CDR1 MNHEY and CDR2 SMNVEV (reference sequence). Trimming cost V 8 bases and J 0 bases, with 14 bases left between them. The CDR3 has 15 residues. The CDR3 sequence: CASSRQSGSNQPQHF. The CDR3 region has the DNA TGTGCCAGCTCGAGGCAGTCGGGTAGCAATCAGCCCCAGCATTTT.

CDR3 sequence reads: CASSQETGYGELFF. The CDR3 bases are TGCGCCAGCAGCCAAGAAACAGGGTACGGGGAGCTGTTTTTT. The genes are TRBV4-1 and TRBJ2-2; tentative D call: TRBD1 (6 bases). V was cut by 0 bases and J by 7 bases, with 9 bases left in between. Germline V gene data show CDR1 as MGHRA and CDR2 as YSYEKL. The CDR3 spans 14 residues.

The rearrangement joins TRBV4-1 to TRBJ1-1; 7 bases line up with TRBD1. Germline V gene sequence: CDR1 MGHRA, CDR2 YSYEKL. The CDR3 spans 13 residues. With 3 bases clipped from V and 6 bases from J, the junction kept 4 bases outside the gene matches. CDR3 loop: CASSQIDRAEAFF. CDR3 sequence (DNA): TGCGCCAGCAGCCAGATTGACAGGGCTGAAGCTTTCTTT.

In its sample, this clone was seen once. The chain carries TRBV7-9 and TRBJ1-1, with D possibly being TRBD1 (5 bases). V was trimmed by 1 base and J by 5 bases, leaving 11 bases between them. The CDR3 contains 14 residues. Germline V gene sequence: CDR1 SEHNR, CDR2 FQNEAQ (reference sequence). The CDR3 DNA follows: TGTGCCAGCAGCTTAGATGCTGGGGGGACTGAAGCTTTCTTT. Translation: CASSLDAGGTEAFF.

With respect to this clone: At one end, the junction sequence differs from germline, possibly due to a read error. The V call is TRBV7-9, the J call TRBJ2-7, with 7 bases aligning to TRBD1. This CDR3 contains 11 residues. Germline-derived CDR1 and CDR2 are SEHNR and FQNEAQ (reference sequence). The CDR3 bases are TGTTCCAGCCGGGACAGCTACGAGCAGTACTTC. It specifies CSSRDSYEQYF.

CDR3 nucleotides: TGTGCCAGCCGTGGGACTAGCGGGGGCTACGAGCAGTACTTC. Its translation is CASRGTSGGYEQYF. The V gene is TRBV21-1, the J gene TRBJ2-5; the table names TRBD2, a call not compared with the DNA. Matching the DNA end better, TRBJ2-7 makes the J call doubtful. TRBV21-1 is noted as a pseudogene. The CDR3 has 14 residues.

The chain has TRBV2 and TRBJ1-2; D is uncertain. Germline V gene lookup returns CDR1 SNHLY and CDR2 FYNNEI. Trimming pared 3 bases from V and 0 bases from J, leaving 11 bases between. The CDR3 consists of 15 residues. In DNA form, the CDR3 reads TGTGCCAGCAGTGAGTCTGTCAGTTCTAACTATGGCTACACCTTC. Translating it yields CASSESVSSNYGYTF.

V and J are TRBV10-3 and TRBJ1-2; 8 bases are shared with TRBD1. This CDR3 comprises 15 residues. V dropped 5 bases and J dropped 6; count of bases not matched to a gene: 11. The V gene's germline CDR1 is ENHRY and CDR2 SYGVKD. Here the CDR3 reads CAISPLDRAVHGYTF. The CDR3 region has the DNA TGTGCCATCAGTCCACTGGACAGGGCGGTACATGGCTACACCTTC.

CDR3 amino acids: CASSITRSNRETQYF. CDR3 coding DNA: TGTGCCAGTAGTATCACGCGGTCTAATCGAGAGACCCAGTACTTC. V and J are TRBV19 and TRBJ2-5; D gene uncertain. V lost 3 bases, J lost 4 bases, and 15 bases lay in between. The CDR3 is 15 residues long. Germline V CDR1 and CDR2: LNHDA, SQIVND (reference sequence). Full variable domain (outside the CDR3, taken from reference TRBV19 and TRBJ2-5): DGGITQSPKYLFRKEGQNVTLSCEQNLNHDAMYWYRQDPGQGLRLIYYSQIVNDFQKGDIAEGYSVSREKKESFPLTVTSAQKNPTAFYLCASSITRSNRETQYFGPGTRLLVL.

The chain carries TRBV6-5 and TRBJ2-2, with D unclear. Germline V gives CDR1 MNHEY, CDR2 SVGAGI. The CDR3 length is 13 residues. V gave up 6 bases and J gave up 10 bases, with 15 bases separating them. CDR3 nucleotide sequence: TGTGCCAGCAGCCACACAAAAACCAAGGAGCTGTTTTTT. This codes for CASSHTKTKELFF.

The chain has TRBV12-5 and TRBJ1-2; 9 positions match TRBD1. The CDR3 extends over 16 amino acids. The V segment lost 1 base and the J segment 4 bases; nucleotides outside the gene matches: 7. CDR1 LGHNT and CDR2 FRNRAP come from the germline V gene. CDR3 sequence (DNA): TGTGCTAGTGGTTTGGCTACAGGGGGCGCGACCTATGGCTACACCTTC. It yields the protein CASGLATGGATYGYTF.

The rearrangement links TRBV11-2 to TRBJ2-1; D is possibly TRBD2 (6 bases). The CDR3 extends over 17 amino acids. Germline V gives CDR1 SGHAT, CDR2 FQNNGV. Trimming pared 1 base from V and 0 bases from J, leaving 13 bases between. CDR3 sequence (DNA): TGTGCCAGCAGCTTAGGAACTAGCCCCAGCTCCTACAATGAGCAGTTCTTC. Amino acid sequence: CASSLGTSPSSYNEQFF. The whole variable domain, remainder taken from reference TRBV11-2 and TRBJ2-1, is EAGVAQSPRYKIIEKRQSVAFWCNPISGHATLYWYQQILGQGPKLLIQFQNNGVVDDSQLPKDRFSAERLKGVDSTLKIQPAKLEDSAVYLCASSLGTSPSSYNEQFFGPGTRLTVL.

The chain combines TRBV4-3 with TRBJ1-6; 10 bases are shared with TRBD1. The CDR3 is made up of 16 amino acids. Germline trimming cut 4 bases from V and 7 bases from J; bases unmatched to any gene: 7. Germline assignment: CDR1 LGHNA and CDR2 YSLEER. The CDR3 region is CASSLGAGQGNSPLHF. CDR3 coding DNA: TGCGCCAGCAGCCTCGGAGCGGGACAGGGGAATTCACCCCTCCACTTT.

V gene TRBV4-3 combines with J gene TRBJ1-2, with TRBD1 as a possible D gene (5 bases). Germline V gives CDR1 LGHNA, CDR2 YSLEER. The CDR3 extends over 15 amino acids. Trimming took off 7 bases at V and 0 bases at J, with 15 bases between the two ends. The CDR3 DNA is TGCGCCAGCAAGACCAGCACAGGAGCTAACTATGGCTACACCTTC. This codes for CASKTSTGANYGYTF.

J is TRBJ1-4 and V is TRBV5-8; D ambiguous. Germline CDR1 is SGHTS and CDR2 is YDEGEE. The CDR3 has 14 residues. Trimming pared 7 bases from V and 0 bases from J, leaving 10 bases between. The CDR3 sequence: CASGSWPTNEKLFF. The CDR3 nucleotides read TGTGCCAGCGGCTCATGGCCAACTAATGAAAAACTGTTTTTT.

This clone was recorded a few times. The chain recombines TRBV5-6 with TRBJ1-6; 7 bases map to TRBD1. The CDR3 loop spans 16 amino acids. Losses at the gene ends were 4 bases for V and 7 bases for J; bases not matched to a gene: 11. CDR1 SGHDT and CDR2 YYEEEE come from the germline V gene. The CDR3 DNA reads TGTGCCAGCAGCAAGCCGGGACAGAATTTGAATTCACCCCTCCACTTT. Translated, it gives CASSKPGQNLNSPLHF.

In this sample, this clone turned up once. The chain combines TRBV5-1 with TRBJ1-2; tentatively, D is TRBD1 (5 bases). Trimming pared 2 bases from V and 5 bases from J, leaving 19 bases between. From germline, CDR1 is SGHRS and CDR2 YFSETQ. CDR3 size: 16 residues. The CDR3 DNA reads TGCGCCAGCAGCTTCGGGGAGGGACTTCGAGCTTATGGCTACACCTTC. Encoded protein: CASSFGEGLRAYGYTF.

There are a few counts of this clone. CDR3 protein: CASSQEGTGRNEQYF. CDR3 bases: TGCGCCAGCAGCCAAGAAGGGACAGGGCGGAACGAGCAGTACTTC. The chain uses TRBV4-1 and TRBJ2-7; 9 nucleotides align to TRBD1. The V gene end was trimmed by 0 bases and the J gene end by 5 bases; junction bases not matched to a gene: 5. CDR1 and CDR2 from the germline V gene are MGHRA and YSYEKL. The CDR3 is 15 amino acids.

The chain uses TRBV29-1 and TRBJ1-4; D is uncertain. V lost 4 bases and J lost 3, with 12 bases in between. Germline loops: CDR1 SQVTM, CDR2 ANQGSEA. This CDR3 has 14 amino acids. Here the CDR3 reads CSVARNGPNEKLFF. The CDR3 DNA reads TGCAGCGTTGCCAGAAATGGGCCTAATGAAAAACTGTTTTTT.

The V gene is TRBV7-6, the J gene TRBJ1-6; a weak D match, TRBD1 (5 bases). The V gene lost 4 bases and the J gene lost 3 bases, with 10 bases spanning the gap. This CDR3 region has 15 residues. Germline V lookup: CDR1 SGHVS, CDR2 FNYEAQ. CDR3 protein: CASSSDTNYNSPLHF. The CDR3 region has the DNA TGTGCCAGCAGCTCGGACACGAACTATAATTCACCCCTCCACTTT.

The V gene is TRBV5-3, the J gene TRBJ2-1; 8 nucleotides line up with TRBD1. TRBV5-3 qualifies as an ORF whose function is uncertain. V lost 4 bases and J lost 1; bases outside the gene matches: 7. There are 16 residues in the CDR3. CDR3 in DNA: TGTGCCAGAAGCCCGAACAGGGGGATATCCTACAATGAGCAGTTCTTC. Translated, it gives CARSPNRGISYNEQFF.

The V gene is TRBV6-1, the J gene TRBJ2-1; 12 nucleotides match TRBD1. J gave up 7 bases and V 8 bases, and 9 bases lay outside the gene matches. The germline CDR1 and CDR2 sequences are MNHNS and SASEGT. This CDR3 spans 15 amino acids. The CDR3 loop reads CASGGDRGLENEQFF. The CDR3 coding sequence is TGTGCCAGCGGGGGGGACAGGGGGCTTGAGAATGAGCAGTTCTTC.

This chain uses TRBV9 with TRBJ1-1; 8 nucleotides align to TRBD1. Germline trimming cut 1 base from V and 3 bases from J; bases unmatched to any gene: 5. Germline lookup yields CDR1 SGDLS and CDR2 YYNGEE. CDR3 length: 15 amino acids. This CDR3 reads CASSVTRGPDTEAFF. CDR3 nucleotides: TGTGCCAGCAGCGTAACCAGGGGGCCTGACACTGAAGCTTTCTTT.

The gene calls are TRBV11-3 and TRBJ2-1, with 12 bases that match TRBD2. The germline CDR1 and CDR2 sequences are SGHNT and YENEEA. The CDR3 has 14 amino acids. V dropped 6 bases and J dropped 6; count of bases not matched to a gene: 3. The CDR3 reads CASSGLAGPNEQFF. As DNA, the CDR3 is TGTGCCAGCAGTGGACTAGCGGGGCCCAATGAGCAGTTCTTC.

This chain joins TRBV27 and TRBJ2-6; D remains ambiguous. Deletions cut 3 bases from V and 0 bases from J, with 6 bases between. CDR1 MNHEY and CDR2 SMNVEV come from the germline V gene (reference sequence). The CDR3 is 15 amino acids. The DNA for the CDR3 is TGTGCCAGCAGTTTTATGTACTCTGGGGCCAACGTCCTGACTTTC. Translated, it gives CASSFMYSGANVLTF.